The 23 T cell receptor beta chains given below trace back to one sample, sequenced in a study of response to subunit inactivated influenza vaccine. From the RT-PCR reads, TCRdb called clonotypes with MiXCR, one entry per CDR3 protein. The sample records around 760,000 distinct CDR3 sequences, about 15% being singletons. The specimen was PBMCs from blood, collected around two weeks before vaccination. The receptors originated from a man aged 45 to 65 who received an inactivated influenza vaccine.

V is TRBV10-3 and J is TRBJ2-5; no firm D call. The V gene lost 7 bases and the J gene lost 2 bases, with 8 bases spanning the gap. The CDR3 spans 12 residues. The germline CDR1 and CDR2 sequences are ENHRY and SYGVKD. The DNA of the CDR3 is TGTGCCATCAAAAGCTCACAAGAGACCCAGTACTTC. Protein: CAIKSSQETQYF.

The V call is TRBV3-1, the J call TRBJ2-7; tentative D call: TRBD2 (6 bases). The CDR3 extends over 13 amino acids. Germline loops: CDR1 LGHDT, CDR2 YNNKEL (reference sequence). V dropped 10 bases and J dropped 4 bases, with 17 bases sitting between them. This chain's CDR3 is CATSTRRYYEQYF. CDR3 coding DNA: TGTGCCACTTCGACTAGGCGGTATTACGAGCAGTACTTC.

The chain recombines TRBV12-3 or TRBV12-4 with TRBJ2-1; 8 bases are shared with TRBD2. Trimming took 6 bases from V and 6 from J; bases not matched to a gene: 10. This CDR3 comprises 15 residues. CDR3 sequence: CASSLSAGGGNEQFF. DNA for the CDR3: TGTGCCAGCAGCCTTTCGGCGGGGGGCGGCAATGAGCAGTTCTTC.

The rearrangement uses TRBV28 and TRBJ2-1; 8 bases map to TRBD1. Per the germline V gene, CDR1 is MDHEN and CDR2 is SYDVKM. CDR3 size: 15 residues. Trimming at V came to 7 bases and at J to 10 bases, leaving 15 bases not matched to a gene. DNA for the CDR3: TGTGCCAGCACCGTTACAGGGGGAGGTTTTAGAGAGCAGTTCTTC. Encoded protein: CASTVTGGGFREQFF.

The chain employs TRBV5-1 and TRBJ2-1; 11 positions agree with TRBD2. The V gene's germline CDR1 is SGHRS and CDR2 YFSETQ. The CDR3 loop spans 18 amino acids. V lost 1 base, J lost 0 bases, and 6 bases stayed unmatched. The CDR3 is CASSLRTSGLSSYNEQFF. The CDR3 DNA is TGCGCCAGCAGCTTGAGGACTAGCGGGCTAAGCTCCTACAATGAGCAGTTCTTC.

This clonotype was detected only a few times. The chain is built from TRBV12-3 or TRBV12-4 and TRBJ2-5, with TRBD2 matching over 7 bases. The CDR3 contains 13 residues. With V trimmed by 8 bases and J by 0 bases, 3 bases remained unmatched. CDR3 bases: TGTGCCAGCCGAGCGGGGAACCAAGAGACCCAGTACTTC. Its protein is CASRAGNQETQYF.

This clonotype has just one count. This may come from a read error, since a much larger clone is one base off. V gene TRBV6-2 or TRBV6-3 combines with J gene TRBJ2-7; D is undetermined. CDR1 and CDR2 from the germline V gene are MNHEY and SVGEGT. The CDR3 covers 15 residues. The CDR3 reads CASSSAGAIQDEQDF. CDR3 DNA sequence: TGTGCCAGCAGTTCGGCTGGTGCAATTCAGGACGAGCAGGACTTC.

This clonotype came up once. This sequence joins TRBV18 and TRBJ1-1; no firm D call. CDR1 is KGHSH and CDR2 is LQKENI in the germline V gene. The CDR3 length is 15 residues. The V gene lost 6 bases and the J gene lost 4 bases, with 18 bases spanning the gap. The CDR3 region is CASSYLSGYGTEAFF. In DNA, the CDR3 is TGTGCCAGCTCTTACCTATCTGGGTACGGCACTGAAGCTTTCTTT.

This clonotype was seen more than once but under ten times. V gene TRBV15 combines with J gene TRBJ2-3, with D perhaps TRBD2 (6 bases). The germline V gene encodes CDR1 LNHNV and CDR2 YYDKDF (reference sequence). The length of the CDR3 is 12 residues. Trimming pared 9 bases from V and 2 bases from J, leaving 9 bases between. The CDR3 reads CATRGNTDTQYF. The CDR3 DNA follows: TGTGCCACACGGGGGAACACAGATACGCAGTATTTT.

The chain is built from TRBV20-1 and TRBJ2-3; the match to TRBD2 covers 7 bases. The J segment lost 3 bases and the V segment lost 5 bases, leaving 14 bases of the junction unmatched. Germline CDR1 and CDR2: DFQATT and SNEGSKA (reference sequence). The CDR3 loop spans 16 amino acids. CDR3 in DNA: TGCAGTGCTGTAATAGGCCTAGCGGTAGGGACAGATACGCAGTATTTT. Protein product: CSAVIGLAVGTDTQYF.

This clonotype was found a few times. The chain recombines TRBV6-1 with TRBJ1-1, with D possibly being TRBD1 (6 bases). Trimming stripped 8 bases from V and 0 bases from J, with 16 bases between. The CDR3 length is 15 residues. The germline V gene encodes CDR1 MNHNS and CDR2 SASEGT. This CDR3 is CASQRTVNMNTEAFF. The DNA for the CDR3 is TGTGCCAGCCAGAGGACAGTCAACATGAACACTGAAGCTTTCTTT.

The chain uses TRBV15 and TRBJ2-7; D call uncertain. The CDR3 is 15 amino acids. Between the trimmed V and J ends, which lost 1 base and 0 bases, there was a span of 10 bases. In germline, CDR1 is LNHNV, CDR2 YYDKDF (reference sequence). In DNA form, the CDR3 reads TGTGCCACCAGCAGAGGGGCGGACCCCTCCTACGAGCAGTACTTC. As protein: CATSRGADPSYEQYF.

This clonotype has only a few counts. The gene calls are TRBV5-1 and TRBJ1-2, with no clear D. Trimming left V 0 bases short and J 5 bases short, with 8 bases between. Germline V gene sequence: CDR1 SGHRS, CDR2 YFSETQ. The CDR3 spans 13 residues. The CDR3 DNA sequence: TGCGCCAGCAGCTTGGGGCCCCAATATGGCTACACCTTC. Protein product: CASSLGPQYGYTF.

This clonotype was picked up many times. The rearrangement links TRBV24-1 to TRBJ2-1, with 10 bases identical to TRBD2. V lost 9 bases, J lost 6 bases, and 22 bases stayed unmatched. The CDR3 extends over 19 amino acids. The germline V gene has CDR1 KGHDR and CDR2 SFDVKD. The CDR3 region has the DNA TGTGCCACCGCTCCTATTGGGCTAGCGGGAGCGCCAAAGAGCAATGAGCAGTTCTTC. It specifies CATAPIGLAGAPKSNEQFF.

Only one count was recorded for this clonotype. The V and J genes are TRBV20-1 and TRBJ2-3; TRBD2 is a possible D gene (5 bases). The V and J ends lost 6 bases and 2 bases respectively, with 18 bases between them. Germline V gives CDR1 DFQATT, CDR2 SNEGSKA (reference sequence). This CDR3 has 15 amino acids. CDR3 nucleotides: TGCAGTGCGCAGACTACCACCACTAACACAGATACGCAGTATTTT. The encoded protein is CSAQTTTTNTDTQYF.

This clonotype was counted between two and nine times. This sequence joins TRBV5-6 and TRBJ2-3; 12 bases match TRBD2. CDR1 SGHDT and CDR2 YYEEEE come from the germline V gene. The ends lost 1 base at V and 0 bases at J; junction bases unmatched: 3. The CDR3 is 17 amino acids. The CDR3 loop is CASSLTSGGISTDTQYF. As DNA, the CDR3 is TGTGCCAGCAGCTTGACTAGCGGGGGGATTAGCACAGATACGCAGTATTTT.

This clonotype was seen a handful of times. The rearrangement links TRBV7-9 to TRBJ1-1, with TRBD1 matching 7 bases. V lost 5 bases and J lost 7; bases outside the gene matches: 4. The germline gives CDR1 SEHNR, CDR2 FQNEAQ (reference sequence). This CDR3 has 12 residues. DNA for the CDR3: TGTGCCAGCAGCCAGGGACAGCATGAAGCTTTCTTT. The encoded protein is CASSQGQHEAFF.

This clonotype was counted a few times. This chain uses TRBV12-3 or TRBV12-4 with TRBJ2-7; D possibly corresponds to TRBD2 (6 bases). The CDR3 runs to 15 residues. V lost 5 bases to trimming and J lost 4 bases, with 18 bases between them. The CDR3 bases are TGTGCCAGCAGTCCACCGGGACTGGCTCTTTACGAGCAGTACTTC. Residues: CASSPPGLALYEQYF.

This clonotype occurred many times. V and J are TRBV11-2 and TRBJ2-3; 11 nucleotides agree with TRBD1. Germline-derived CDR1 and CDR2 are SGHAT and FQNNGV. After removal of 6 bases from V and 3 bases from J, the junction contained 5 bases not matched to a gene. The CDR3 has 15 amino acids. CDR3 nucleotides: TGTGCCAGCAGAACCGGGACAGGGGGGACAGATACGCAGTATTTT. Translating it yields CASRTGTGGTDTQYF.

This rearrangement joins TRBV5-1 to TRBJ1-5; a weak D match, TRBD1 (6 bases). V dropped 4 bases and J dropped 2 bases, with 10 bases sitting between them. The CDR3 sequence is 14 residues long. Germline V gene sequence: CDR1 SGHRS, CDR2 YFSETQ. In nucleotides, the CDR3 is TGCGCCAGCAGCCAAGAGGGGGGCAATCAGCCCCAGCATTTT. Residues: CASSQEGGNQPQHF. The full variable domain, rest sourced from reference TRBV5-1 and TRBJ1-5, is KAGVTQTPRYLIKTRGQQVTLSCSPISGHRSVSWYQQTPGQGLQFLFEYFSETQRNKGNFPGRFSGRQFSNSRSEMNVSTLELGDSALYLCASSQEGGNQPQHFGDGTRLSIL.

The gene calls are TRBV5-8 and TRBJ2-1, with TRBD2 identical over 7 bases. Germline assignment: CDR1 SGHTS and CDR2 YDEGEE. CDR3 length equals 15 residues. The V segment lost 4 bases and the J segment 3 bases; nucleotides outside the gene matches: 7. The DNA for the CDR3 is TGTGCCAGCAGCACACTAGCGTTGATCTACAATGAGCAGTTCTTC. Translated: CASSTLALIYNEQFF.

In this sample, this clonotype turned up a few times. The V gene is TRBV9, the J gene TRBJ2-5, with TRBD1 matching over 11 bases. With 2 bases clipped from V and 1 base from J, the junction kept 1 base outside the gene matches. This CDR3 region has 15 residues. Germline CDR1 SGDLS, CDR2 YYNGEE. CDR3 loop: CASSVGTGGQETQYF. CDR3 coding DNA: TGTGCCAGCAGCGTGGGGACAGGGGGCCAAGAGACCCAGTACTTC.

The J gene is TRBJ2-5, the V gene TRBV5-6; the D is unclear. Germline CDR1 is SGHDT and CDR2 is YYEEEE. The CDR3 loop spans 13 amino acids. V lost 2 bases, J lost 1 base, and 6 bases lay in between. The CDR3 DNA sequence: TGTGCCAGCAGCTTTAGGTTCCAAGAGACCCAGTACTTC. It encodes CASSFRFQETQYF.